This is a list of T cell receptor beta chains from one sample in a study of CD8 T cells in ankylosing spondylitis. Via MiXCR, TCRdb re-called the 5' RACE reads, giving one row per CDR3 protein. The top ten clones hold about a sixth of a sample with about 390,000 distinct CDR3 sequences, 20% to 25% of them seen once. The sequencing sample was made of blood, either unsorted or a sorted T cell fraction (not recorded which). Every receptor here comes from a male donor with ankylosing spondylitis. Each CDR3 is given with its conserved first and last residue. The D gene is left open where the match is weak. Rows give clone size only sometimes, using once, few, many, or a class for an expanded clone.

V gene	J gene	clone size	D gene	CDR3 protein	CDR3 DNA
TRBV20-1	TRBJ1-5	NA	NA	CSARVGGSSNQPQHF	TGCAGTGCTAGAGTGGGAGGGTCTAGCAATCAGCCCCAGCATTTT
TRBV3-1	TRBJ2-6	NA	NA	CASSQDRGGGASGANVLTF	TGTGCCAGCAGCCAAGATAGGGGCGGCGGAGCCTCTGGGGCCAACGTCCTGACTTTC
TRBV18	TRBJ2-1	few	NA	CASSPGRGPYNEQFF	TGTGCCAGCTCACCGGGCCGGGGGCCCTACAATGAGCAGTTCTTC
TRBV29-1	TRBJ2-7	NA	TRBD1	CSAGPGGYEQYF	TGCAGCGCTGGGCCAGGGGGCTACGAGCAGTACTTC
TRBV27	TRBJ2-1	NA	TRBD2	CASSSHPSLAGSRNEQFF	TGTGCCAGCAGTTCACACCCCTCTCTAGCGGGAAGTAGAAATGAGCAGTTCTTC
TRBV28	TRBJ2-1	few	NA	CASSLRQAYNEQFF	TGTGCCAGCAGTTTAAGACAGGCCTACAATGAGCAGTTCTTC
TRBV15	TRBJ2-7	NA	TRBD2	CATSRDPGASGYTYEQYF	TGTGCCACCAGCAGAGACCCCGGGGCTAGCGGGTACACCTACGAGCAGTACTTC
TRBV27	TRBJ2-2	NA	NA	CASSYRGPNTGELFF	TGTGCCAGCAGTTACCGGGGCCCGAACACCGGGGAGCTGTTTTTT
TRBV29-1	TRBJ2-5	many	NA	CSVASSWVLQETQYF	TGCAGCGTTGCTAGCTCTTGGGTCCTACAAGAGACCCAGTACTTC
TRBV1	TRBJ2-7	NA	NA	CTSSKEWKGPYEQYF	TGCACCAGCAGCAAGGAGTGGAAAGGGCCCTACGAGCAGTACTTC
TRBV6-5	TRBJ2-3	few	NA	CASSYSASTDTQYF	TGTGCCAGCAGTTACTCGGCTAGCACAGATACGCAGTATTTT
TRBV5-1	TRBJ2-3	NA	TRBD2	CASSFLADPGGDTQYF	TGCGCCAGCAGCTTTCTAGCGGACCCGGGCGGAGATACGCAGTATTTT
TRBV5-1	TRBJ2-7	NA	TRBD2	CASSRLTGTLAGGTYEQYF	TGCGCCAGCAGCCGCCTGACAGGGACCCTAGCGGGGGGGACCTACGAGCAGTACTTC
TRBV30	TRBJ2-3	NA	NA	CAWSGGLSTDTQYF	TGTGCCTGGAGCGGCGGACTTAGCACAGATACGCAGTATTTT
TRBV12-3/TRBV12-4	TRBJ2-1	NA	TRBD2	CTSSSLGLAGYVFHNEQFF	TGTACCAGCAGTTCCCTTGGACTAGCGGGTTATGTCTTCCACAATGAGCAGTTCTTC
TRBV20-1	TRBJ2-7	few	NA	CSARVSGGTYEQYF	TGCAGTGCTAGAGTCAGTGGCGGCACCTACGAGCAGTACTTC
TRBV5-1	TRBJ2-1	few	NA	CASSLPRSYNEQFF	TGCGCCAGCAGCTTGCCCCGCTCCTACAATGAGCAGTTCTTC
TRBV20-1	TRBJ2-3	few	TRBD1	CSAVGDRADTQYF	TGCAGTGCCGTCGGGGACAGAGCAGATACGCAGTATTTT
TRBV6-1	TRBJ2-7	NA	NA	CASTLRGLAVYEQYF	TGTGCCAGCACTCTAAGGGGATTAGCGGTCTACGAGCAGTACTTC
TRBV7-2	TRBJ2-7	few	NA	CASSPTQMFSYEQYF	TGTGCCAGCAGCCCCACACAGATGTTCTCCTACGAGCAGTACTTC
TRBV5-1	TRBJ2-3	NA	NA	CASSLGIGVASTDTQYF	TGCGCCAGCAGCTTGGGAATTGGAGTGGCTAGCACAGATACGCAGTATTTT
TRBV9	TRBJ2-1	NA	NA	CASSVGLGSGNEQFF	TGTGCCAGCAGCGTAGGGCTCGGGAGCGGCAATGAGCAGTTCTTC
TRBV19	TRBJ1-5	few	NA	CASSIGSQPQHF	TGTGCCAGTAGTATTGGATCCCAGCCCCAGCATTTT